This T cell receptor (beta chain) originates from a study of blood T cell repertoires in COVID-19 (dated by TCRdb to 2018 to 2020). Notes on the research overall: Collaborator samples came from the United States, Italy and Spain and covered acute and convalescent phases of COVID-19. The prospective study material was composed of cDNA or gDNA derived from T cells, B-cell-depleted T cells, or PBMCs. Deeply sampled blood TCRbeta repertoires from subjects exposed to, actively infected with, or recovered from COVID-19 were included in the dataset. A freely available public database, intended as a resource for researchers studying the immune response to SARS-CoV-2, is where the repertoires were released. Samples came from the ongoing ImmuneRACE study (first 160 participants) plus 1,254 subjects from 6 global collaborators. The sample metadata nearly always contained a de-identified subject ID, COVID-19 status, age in years and sex. HLA class I and class II types, where available, came from metadata supplied by the sample provider rather than from assay-based typing.

TCRbeta CDR3 regions were amplified from genomic DNA using the immunoSEQ Assay, a bias-controlled multiplex PCR. The authors' pipeline ran thus. The number of nucleated cells in each sample was estimated by amplification of reference gene primers within the assay. To quantify the absolute abundance of each unique TCRbeta CDR3 rearrangement, sequence reads were collapsed and filtered. For each sample, productive Simpson clonality was calculated by taking the square root of Simpson's diversity index across productive rearrangements. The table comes from immuneACCESS by way of TCRdb, which keeps in-frame sequences with V and J called. Part of the clones is missing from these tables; in studies checked, under half for an unresolved V gene and the rest for unknown reasons. The D gene and trimming were derived from the DNA, and the V and J assignments and clone size from that table. In this sample the table shows roughly 120,000 clones, 90% of which occur a single time. Together, the top ten hold 1.5% to 2% of the sample.

Collaborating institutions collected whole blood in K2EDTA tubes following their own protocols. For TCRbeta analysis, collaborator samples were shipped as frozen whole blood, as isolated PBMCs, or as DNA extracted from either sample type. As regards this clone: It has no known antigen specificity. The input lacks base qualities; no much larger clone sits a single base away.

Findings and caveats that apply to the study as a whole: The amount of clinical and demographic metadata varied by source and participant and was provided uncurated.

The CDR3 spans 14 residues, from the cysteine through the phenylalanine. CDR3 DNA is the only sequence kept; it has 42 bases, read in frame from the first base. The germline V gene provides CDR1 SGHAT and CDR2 FQNNGV. V has 5 bases trimmed and J has 5 bases trimmed; junction bases matching no gene number 8. This TCR was sampled from a human donor with active COVID-19. The donor label of this sample is uncertain. Sequenced material: peripheral blood. Rearrangement joined TRBV11-2 to TRBJ2-5; 7 bases in between match TRBD1. The DNA sequence is as follows: TGTGCCAGCAGCAAATGGACAGGCGGGGAGACCCAGTACTTC. Its amino acids are CASSKWTGGETQYF.